Listed here is a single T cell receptor (beta chain). These data are taken from a study of cytomegalovirus exposure and HLA in healthy donors. Researchers ran the PCR with 60 Vbeta and 13 Jbeta primers. Repertoires were generated with immunoSEQ multiplex PCR, while TCRdb's copy carries only in-frame clones and drops some. The sample has 100,000 to 150,000 clones; around three quarters are singletons. V lost 4 bases and J lost 8; bases outside the gene matches: 4. The CDR3 is 12 amino acids. Germline V lookup: CDR1 SGHDN, CDR2 FVKESK. Sequenced: PBMCs. V is TRBV14 and J is TRBJ1-2; 7 bases map to TRBD1. This TCR came from a female donor in good health and CMV-seronegative. The CDR3 DNA reads TGTGCCAGCAGCCTGACAGGGAGAGGCTACACCTTC. Protein: CASSLTGRGYTF.